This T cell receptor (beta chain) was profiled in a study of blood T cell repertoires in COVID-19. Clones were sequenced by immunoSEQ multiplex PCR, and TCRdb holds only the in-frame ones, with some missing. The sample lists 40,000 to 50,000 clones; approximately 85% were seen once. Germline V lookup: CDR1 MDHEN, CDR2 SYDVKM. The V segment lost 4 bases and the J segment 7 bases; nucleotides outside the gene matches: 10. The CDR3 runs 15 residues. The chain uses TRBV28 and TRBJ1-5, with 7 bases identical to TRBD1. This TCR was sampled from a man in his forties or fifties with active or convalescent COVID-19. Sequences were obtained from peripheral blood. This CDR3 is CASSYADREKQPQHF. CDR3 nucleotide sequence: TGTGCCAGCAGTTACGCTGACAGGGAAAAACAGCCCCAGCATTTT.